The 26 T cell receptor beta chains given below trace back to one sample, sequenced in a study of post-analysis software for immune sequencing data. The library was made from cDNA and included unique molecular identifiers. TCRdb re-called the PCR reads with MiXCR, one entry per CDR3 protein. This sample has 170,000 or so distinct CDR3 sequences, with about 29% found just once. The study's findings and limits: Five or six TRBV segments were significantly more frequent in patients than in controls. TRBV5-6, TRBV5-1 and TRBV20-1 were among these segments.

The antigens of these receptors remain unknown. Sequencing input: blood. The source of these receptors is a girl aged 10-17 years with multiple sclerosis.

The chain uses TRBV29-1 and TRBJ2-2; D may be TRBD2 (6 bases). Deletions cut 7 bases from V and 0 bases from J, with 9 bases between. The CDR3 loop spans 13 amino acids. Germline assignment: CDR1 SQVTM and CDR2 ANQGSEA. The CDR3 reads CSGRGTNTGELFF. In nucleotides, the CDR3 is TGCAGCGGCCGGGGGACGAACACCGGGGAGCTGTTTTTT.

As concerns this clonotype: A read error may be the cause here, since a much bigger clone is one base away. The chain combines TRBV12-3 or TRBV12-4 with TRBJ2-1, with D tentatively TRBD1 or TRBD2 (5 bases each). Between the trimmed V and J ends, which lost 2 bases and 10 bases, there was a span of 15 bases. The CDR3 consists of 14 residues. CDR3 bases: TGTGCCAGCAGTTTATCGGGGCCCACCTACGAGCAGTTCTTC. Translating it yields CASSLSGPTYEQFF.

This clonotype was counted many times. J is TRBJ2-1 and V is TRBV29-1; D remains ambiguous. V was shortened by 5 bases and J by 9 bases, with 5 bases between the two germline ends. The CDR3 has 9 residues. Germline loops: CDR1 SQVTM, CDR2 ANQGSEA. CDR3 DNA: TGCAGCGTTAATAGTGAGCAGTTCTTC. Its protein product is CSVNSEQFF.

This clonotype appeared many times. The chain links TRBV5-1 to TRBJ2-3; TRBD2 matches 10 bases. The CDR3 is 17 amino acids. V gave up 0 bases and J gave up 2 bases; unmatched junction bases: 6. The V gene's germline CDR1 is SGHRS and CDR2 YFSETQ. In nucleotides, the CDR3 is TGCGCCAGCAGCTTGGTCGGACTAGCGGAACTCACAGATACGCAGTATTTT. This codes for CASSLVGLAELTDTQYF.

This clonotype was counted a few times. The rearrangement joins TRBV20-1 to TRBJ1-2, with D maybe TRBD1 (6 bases). There are 13 residues in the CDR3. V was shortened by 2 bases and J by 2 bases, with 9 bases between the two germline ends. The germline gives CDR1 DFQATT, CDR2 SNEGSKA (reference sequence). In DNA form, the CDR3 reads TGCAGTGCTAGACCAACAGGGAACTATGGCTACACCTTC. It is translated as CSARPTGNYGYTF.

This chain links TRBV27 with TRBJ1-4; perhaps TRBD1 as D (6 bases). V was clipped by 5 bases and J by 5 bases, with 15 bases between them. The CDR3 has 15 residues. Germline values: CDR1 MNHEY, CDR2 SMNVEV (reference sequence). Written as DNA, the CDR3 is TGTGCCAGCAGTCCCCTCCGGGGGCAAAATGAAAAACTGTTTTTT. This sequence encodes CASSPLRGQNEKLFF.

Only a few counts were recorded for this clonotype. A read error is likely, as this CDR3 ends without the conserved phenylalanine or tryptophan. The DNA is omitted, as the CDR3 cannot be located on it reliably, and the CDR3 follows TCRdb's listing. This chain connects TRBV23-1 to TRBJ2-7. TRBV23-1 is an ORF; its function is uncertain. The CDR3 totals 11 residues, both ends included. This CDR3 reads CASSQSQGSTS.

Note on this clonotype: Since a much larger clone is just one base distant, this may be a read error. The chain joins TRBV24-1 to TRBJ2-5; TRBD2 is a possible D gene (5 bases). CDR3 length: 13 amino acids. CDR1 and CDR2 from the germline V gene are KGHDR and SFDVKD. As DNA, the CDR3 is TGTGCCGCCAGTGGAGGTACTCAAGAGACCCAGTACTTC. This sequence encodes CAASGGTQETQYF.

With respect to this clonotype: A much more abundant neighbour one base away suggests this may be a read error. The chain employs TRBV7-8 and TRBJ2-1; D may be TRBD2 (5 bases). Looked up from germline, CDR1 is SGHVS and CDR2 is FQNEAQ. The CDR3 is made up of 17 amino acids. The CDR3 DNA reads TGTGCCAGCAGCTTAGCGTATCGAGCGGCCACCTACAATGTGCAGTTCTTC. It is translated as CASSLAYRAATYNVQFF.

This clonotype was observed a few times. V is TRBV15 and J is TRBJ2-7; 7 positions agree with TRBD2. This CDR3 is 14 amino acids long. The germline V gene encodes CDR1 LNHNV and CDR2 YYDKDF (reference sequence). Trimming cost V 1 base and J 3 bases; bases outside gene matches: 3. CDR3 protein: CATSRGRGGYEQYF. The CDR3 DNA sequence: TGTGCCACCAGCAGAGGACGCGGGGGCTACGAGCAGTACTTC.

This chain connects TRBV6-6 to TRBJ2-7; tentatively, D is TRBD1 (5 bases). The CDR3 is 14 amino acids. CDR1 is MNHNY and CDR2 is SVGAGI in the germline V gene (reference sequence). The V end was cut by 2 bases, the J end by 0 bases, with 8 bases between. The CDR3 region is CASSYTRGSYEQYF. DNA of the CDR3: TGTGCCAGCAGTTACACAAGGGGCTCCTACGAGCAGTACTTC.

The chain combines TRBV20-1 with TRBJ2-1, with 8 positions matching TRBD2. V was clipped by 6 bases and J by 10 bases; unmatched bases: 20. There are 16 residues in the CDR3. The V gene's germline CDR1 is DFQATT and CDR2 SNEGSKA (reference sequence). The CDR3 protein is CSAARAGGPLSYEQFF. The CDR3 DNA sequence: TGCAGTGCCGCAAGGGCGGGAGGCCCCTTATCCTACGAGCAGTTCTTC.

This clonotype has ten or more counts. This chain joins TRBV12-3 or TRBV12-4 and TRBJ2-1; TRBD1 or TRBD2 may be the D gene (5 bases each). This CDR3 is built from 16 residues. V dropped 4 bases and J dropped 5 bases, with 18 bases sitting between them. CDR3 residues: CASSSQYGRGHNEQFF. The CDR3 nucleotides read TGTGCCAGCAGTTCCCAGTACGGACGGGGACACAATGAGCAGTTCTTC.

V is TRBV7-9 and J is TRBJ2-1, with D unclear. Trimming cost V 7 bases and J 0 bases, with 13 bases left between them. The germline CDR1 and CDR2 sequences are SEHNR and FQNEAQ (reference sequence). The CDR3 sequence is 15 residues long. The CDR3 bases are TGTGCCAGCACGAGAGGAGCAAACTCCTACAATGAGCAGTTCTTC. As protein: CASTRGANSYNEQFF.

V and J are TRBV7-9 and TRBJ1-2, with TRBD1 as a possible D gene (6 bases). The CDR3 length is 16 residues. Germline V gene sequence: CDR1 SEHNR, CDR2 FQNEAQ (reference sequence). Trimming left V 3 bases short and J 1 base short, with 15 bases between. The CDR3 DNA reads TGTGCCAGCAGCTTGGGCCGGGCAGGGGATAACTATGGCTACACCTTC. This sequence encodes CASSLGRAGDNYGYTF.

The sample holds a few counts of this clonotype. This clone may be a read error of a much larger clone one base away. J is TRBJ1-2 and V is TRBV29-1; the D gene is possibly TRBD1 (5 bases). V was cut by 1 base and J by 8 bases, with 11 bases left in between. Germline CDR1 SQVTM, CDR2 ANQGSEA. The CDR3 is 12 residues long. The CDR3 nucleotides are TGCAGCGTTGAAGTAGTAGGGGAGGGCTACACCTTC. Translation: CSVEVVGEGYTF.

This clonotype was found many times. The J gene is TRBJ1-2, the V gene TRBV12-3 or TRBV12-4; D possibly corresponds to TRBD1 (5 bases). V dropped 7 bases and J dropped 0 bases, with 12 bases sitting between them. The CDR3 totals 14 residues. The DNA for the CDR3 is TGTGCCAGCACCAACAGGTGGACTAACTATGGCTACACCTTC. This codes for CASTNRWTNYGYTF.

Concerning this clonotype itself: A read error may be the cause here, since a much bigger clone is one base away. The V and J genes are TRBV20-1 and TRBJ2-7, with a weak D call TRBD2 (6 bases). Germline CDR1 and CDR2: DFQATT and SNEGSKA (reference sequence). This CDR3 is 15 amino acids long. Deletions cut 6 bases from V and 6 bases from J, with 24 bases between. DNA of the CDR3: TGCAGTGCCGAACCGAATATATACCAGGGAGGCGAGCAGTACTTC. Its protein product is CSAEPNIYQGGEQYF.

This clonotype was picked up a small number of times. The chain is built from TRBV25-1 and TRBJ1-5; 9 nucleotides agree with TRBD1. Germline CDR1 and CDR2: MGHDK and SYGVNS. This CDR3 region has 16 residues. The V and J ends lost 4 bases and 1 base, in that order; junction bases with no gene match: 5. The chain's CDR3 is CASSVGGTGSNQPQHF. The DNA for the CDR3 is TGTGCCAGCAGTGTTGGGGGGACAGGGAGCAATCAGCCCCAGCATTTT.

The V and J genes are TRBV9 and TRBJ2-2; 7 positions agree with TRBD1. Per germline, CDR1 SGDLS and CDR2 YYNGEE. The CDR3 loop spans 15 amino acids. The V and J ends lost 3 bases and 8 bases, in that order; junction bases with no gene match: 10. The DNA of the CDR3 is TGTGCCAGCAGCGATAGACAGGGAGTATCAGGGGAGCTGTTTTTT. This gives the protein CASSDRQGVSGELFF.

This clonotype showed up just once. CDR3 residues: CATATPRGGGDTQYF. The CDR3 nucleotides read TGTGCCACAGCGACACCAAGGGGCGGGGGAGATACGCAGTATTTT. V usage is TRBV6-2 or TRBV6-3 and J usage is TRBJ2-3; 7 nucleotides align to TRBD2. CDR1 is MNHEY and CDR2 is SVGEGT in the germline V gene. The CDR3 loop spans 15 amino acids. V trimming: 10 bases; J trimming: 5 bases; junction bases outside the gene matches: 15.

The chain carries TRBV4-1 and TRBJ2-7, with TRBD2 matching over 12 bases. The CDR3 has 15 residues. The V gene's germline CDR1 is MGHRA and CDR2 YSYEKL. The V segment lost 2 bases and the J segment 7 bases; nucleotides outside the gene matches: 6. DNA of the CDR3: TGCGCCAGCAGCCAAAAACTAGCGGGAGGAAGTGAGCAGTACTTC. Translating gives CASSQKLAGGSEQYF.

The chain links TRBV12-3 or TRBV12-4 to TRBJ2-3, with 10 bases aligning to TRBD2. Trimming at V came to 3 bases and at J to 3 bases, leaving 9 bases not matched to a gene. This CDR3 contains 17 residues. The CDR3 bases are TGTGCCAGCAGTTTTCGAACCCTGACTAGCGGGACAGATACGCAGTATTTT. Protein sequence: CASSFRTLTSGTDTQYF.

In this sample, this clonotype turned up a few times. This chain links TRBV28 with TRBJ2-1; 9 bases are shared with TRBD2. This CDR3 is 17 amino acids long. Trimming cost V 6 bases and J 8 bases; bases outside gene matches: 17. CDR1 and CDR2 from the germline V gene are MDHEN and SYDVKM. The CDR3 spells CASSPPPWREGPDEQFF. CDR3 bases: TGTGCCAGCAGCCCGCCGCCCTGGCGGGAGGGCCCGGATGAGCAGTTCTTC.

Worth noting for this clonotype: Being one base from a much bigger clone, this may be a read error. The chain links TRBV28 to TRBJ2-6; weak D call: TRBD2 (5 bases). Trimming took 4 bases from V and 2 from J, leaving 9 bases between them. CDR3 length: 15 amino acids. Per the germline V gene, CDR1 is MDHEN and CDR2 is SYDVKM. The CDR3 here is CASSSDYTGANVLTF. As DNA, the CDR3 is TGTGCCAGCAGTTCTGACTATACTGGGGCCAACGTCCTGACTTTC.

This clonotype was detected many times. The V gene is TRBV12-3 or TRBV12-4, the J gene TRBJ2-6; 8 bases align to TRBD1. This CDR3 is 17 amino acids long. V trimming: 2 bases; J trimming: 11 bases; junction bases outside the gene matches: 14. The CDR3 sequence is CASSLKIGQGAFDVLTF. The CDR3 DNA reads as TGTGCCAGCAGTTTAAAGATTGGGCAGGGGGCTTTTGACGTCCTGACTTTC.